Following are 19 T cell receptor beta chains from one sample sequenced in a study of cytomegalovirus exposure and HLA in healthy donors. Researchers ran the PCR with 60 Vbeta and 13 Jbeta primers. Produced via immunoSEQ multiplex PCR; TCRdb's table is partial and in-frame only. The table includes approximately 190,000 clones, 81% detected once. Sequenced sample: PBMCs. The source of these receptors is a man aged 45-60 years in good health and CMV-seronegative.

This clone was detected only a few times. J is TRBJ1-2 and V is TRBV7-2, with 10 bases matching TRBD1. The CDR3 is 15 residues long. V was pared by 1 base and J by 4 bases, with 3 bases of the junction left unmatched. Germline V gene sequence: CDR1 SGHTA, CDR2 FQGNSA. CDR3 loop: CASSLGQGALYGYTF. DNA for the CDR3: TGTGCCAGCAGCTTAGGACAGGGGGCGCTCTATGGCTACACCTTC.

The gene calls are TRBV6-6 and TRBJ2-2; 7 bases fit TRBD1. Germline CDR1 reads MNHNY; CDR2 reads SVGAGI (reference sequence). The CDR3 consists of 16 residues. With V trimmed by 5 bases and J by 6 bases, 12 bases remained unmatched. CDR3 sequence (DNA): TGTGCCAGCAGTCATAAACCCGACAGGGTGGCCGGGGAGCTGTTTTTT. Translation gives CASSHKPDRVAGELFF.

J is TRBJ2-3 and V is TRBV7-9, with D maybe TRBD2 (8 bases). V gave up 5 bases and J gave up 5 bases, with 26 bases separating them. Germline V CDR1 and CDR2: SEHNR, FQNEAQ (reference sequence). The CDR3 runs 18 residues. The CDR3 protein is CASSGRRGDSGGIDTQYF. In DNA form, the CDR3 reads TGTGCCAGCAGCGGTCGGCGGGGGGACAGTGGAGGGATAGATACGCAGTATTTT.

The chain is built from TRBV6-5 and TRBJ1-6; 7 positions agree with TRBD1. CDR1 is MNHEY and CDR2 is SVGAGI in the germline V gene. With 6 bases clipped from V and 2 bases from J, the junction kept 4 bases outside the gene matches. CDR3 size: 15 residues. CDR3 loop: CASSIDRAYNSPLHF. DNA of the CDR3: TGTGCCAGCAGCATTGACAGGGCCTATAATTCACCCCTCCACTTT.

This chain links TRBV6-5 with TRBJ1-1; no definite D call. With 4 bases removed from V and 0 bases from J, the gap between germline ends came to 9 bases. This CDR3 is 14 amino acids long. Germline V gene sequence: CDR1 MNHEY, CDR2 SVGAGI. CDR3 residues: CASSSTAMNTEAFF. The DNA of the CDR3 is TGTGCCAGCAGTTCCACAGCTATGAACACTGAAGCTTTCTTT.

This clone was found once. The chain combines TRBV6-5 with TRBJ2-7; a weak D match, TRBD1 (6 bases). Per the germline V gene, CDR1 is MNHEY and CDR2 is SVGAGI. This CDR3 has 14 residues. V lost 5 bases to trimming and J lost 6 bases, with 17 bases between them. DNA of the CDR3: TGTGCCAGCAGTAATGACAGGATTGTTGCCGAGCAGTACTTC. Translated: CASSNDRIVAEQYF.

The chain is built from TRBV7-9 and TRBJ1-1, with 9 bases lining up with TRBD1. The CDR3 consists of 14 residues. Per germline, CDR1 SEHNR and CDR2 FQNEAQ (reference sequence). J was trimmed by 6 bases and V by 2 bases; bases with no gene match: 4. The CDR3 loop reads CASSLQGQGSEAFF. In DNA form, the CDR3 reads TGTGCCAGCAGCTTACAAGGACAGGGGTCTGAAGCTTTCTTT.

The V and J genes are TRBV19 and TRBJ2-3, with 8 bases matching TRBD1. The V gene end was trimmed by 6 bases and the J gene end by 0 bases; junction bases not matched to a gene: 5. Germline CDR1 is LNHDA and CDR2 is SQIVND (reference sequence). The CDR3 extends over 15 amino acids. The CDR3 sequence: CASRDRARSTDTQYF. The CDR3 bases are TGTGCCAGTAGGGACAGGGCCCGTAGCACAGATACGCAGTATTTT. Combining the CDR3 with reference TRBV19 and TRBJ2-3 gives the whole variable domain DGGITQSPKYLFRKEGQNVTLSCEQNLNHDAMYWYRQDPGQGLRLIYYSQIVNDFQKGDIAEGYSVSREKKESFPLTVTSAQKNPTAFYLCASRDRARSTDTQYFGPGTRLTVL.

Concerning this clone: This specimen includes other DNA sequences encoding the same CDR3. The CDR3 region is CASSPPGAYNEQFF. The CDR3 region has the DNA TGTGCCAGCTCACCACCGGGGGCGTACAATGAGCAGTTCTTC. The J gene is TRBJ2-1, the V gene TRBV18; D possibly corresponds to TRBD1 (6 bases). Trimming removed 0 bases at V and 4 bases at J, with 7 bases between. Germline CDR1 and CDR2: KGHSH and LQKENI. The CDR3 runs 14 residues.

The rearrangement links TRBV5-6 to TRBJ2-5; 7 bases agree with TRBD1. From germline, CDR1 is SGHDT and CDR2 YYEEEE. Trimming took 0 bases from V and 5 from J; bases not matched to a gene: 4. This CDR3 region has 14 residues. The CDR3, as DNA: TGTGCCAGCAGCTTGGTGACAGGGCGTGAGACCCAGTACTTC. The encoded protein is CASSLVTGRETQYF.

The chain recombines TRBV9 with TRBJ1-3; 7 positions agree with TRBD1. The CDR3 loop spans 15 amino acids. Germline V gene lookup returns CDR1 SGDLS and CDR2 YYNGEE. With V trimmed by 0 bases and J by 4 bases, 4 bases remained unmatched. The DNA of the CDR3 is TGTGCCAGCAGCGTAGGGGGACAGTTCGGAAACACCATATATTTT. Translated, it gives CASSVGGQFGNTIYF. The full variable domain, with the rest looked up from reference TRBV9 and TRBJ1-3, is DSGVTQTPKHLITATGQRVTLRCSPRSGDLSVYWYQQSLDQGLQFLIQYYNGEERAKGNILERFSAQQFPDLHSELNLSSLELGDSALYFCASSVGGQFGNTIYFGEGSWLTVV.

The gene calls are TRBV12-5 and TRBJ2-3; possibly TRBD2 for D (5 bases). CDR1 LGHNT and CDR2 FRNRAP come from the germline V gene. The CDR3 is 12 amino acids. V lost 8 bases, J lost 5 bases, and 11 bases lay in between. The CDR3 DNA follows: TGTGCTAGTCGGGCGGGTGGAGATACGCAGTATTTT. Translation: CASRAGGDTQYF.

V and J are TRBV27 and TRBJ1-1; D is undetermined. Looked up from germline, CDR1 is MNHEY and CDR2 is SMNVEV (reference sequence). V was clipped by 0 bases and J by 0 bases, with 8 bases between them. CDR3 length equals 15 residues. CDR3: CASSLSPTVNTEAFF. CDR3 coding DNA: TGTGCCAGCAGTTTATCCCCAACGGTGAACACTGAAGCTTTCTTT.

The chain couples TRBV15 to TRBJ1-3; 8 positions match TRBD1. The V segment lost 3 bases and the J segment 2 bases; nucleotides outside the gene matches: 6. There are 16 residues in the CDR3. The germline gives CDR1 LNHNV, CDR2 YYDKDF (reference sequence). The CDR3, as DNA: TGTGCCACCAGCAGGGTGGACAGGGAGGCTGGAAACACCATATATTTT. Protein sequence: CATSRVDREAGNTIYF.

The chain carries TRBV13 and TRBJ1-6; 7 bases map to TRBD1. The germline V gene encodes CDR1 PRHDT and CDR2 FYEKMQ (reference sequence). The CDR3 is 18 residues long. With 0 bases clipped from V and 6 bases from J, the junction kept 11 bases outside the gene matches. CDR3 loop: CASSLGLPSGGGNSPLHF. The CDR3 coding sequence is TGTGCCAGCAGCTTAGGGCTTCCTTCAGGGGGTGGTAATTCACCCCTCCACTTT.

The chain couples TRBV19 to TRBJ1-1; D may be TRBD1 (5 bases). The CDR3 consists of 14 residues. The V end lost 7 bases, the J end lost 5 bases, and 17 bases lay between the germline ends. Germline-derived CDR1 and CDR2 are LNHDA and SQIVND (reference sequence). In nucleotides, the CDR3 is TGTGCCAGTACCCATCGGGGGGGAATAACTGAAGCTTTCTTT. Protein product: CASTHRGGITEAFF.

V gene TRBV9 combines with J gene TRBJ1-2; D not certain. This CDR3 region has 19 residues. The germline V gene has CDR1 SGDLS and CDR2 YYNGEE. V was cut by 0 bases and J by 2 bases, with 23 bases left in between. CDR3 amino acids: CASSVVTHLNRETNYGYTF. The CDR3 bases are TGTGCCAGCAGCGTAGTGACCCACCTGAATCGGGAGACCAACTATGGCTACACCTTC.

J is TRBJ2-6 and V is TRBV9, with D maybe TRBD1 (6 bases). The CDR3 sequence is 18 residues long. Per germline, CDR1 SGDLS and CDR2 YYNGEE. Trimming removed 4 bases from V and 0 bases from J, with 17 bases in between. CDR3 amino acids: CASSYSRGHSSGANVLTF. For the CDR3, the DNA is TGTGCCAGCAGCTACTCCCGGGGACACAGCTCTGGGGCCAACGTCCTGACTTTC.

Points on this clone: Relative to the germline gene, one junction end is altered; a read error may explain this. V usage is TRBV7-9 and J usage is TRBJ1-2; TRBD1 is a possible D gene (6 bases). The germline V gene has CDR1 SEHNR and CDR2 FQNEAQ (reference sequence). The CDR3 consists of 12 residues. The CDR3 protein is CASSLTQGSMAF. Written as DNA, the CDR3 is TGTGCCAGCAGCCTTACACAGGGCTCTATGGCCTTC.